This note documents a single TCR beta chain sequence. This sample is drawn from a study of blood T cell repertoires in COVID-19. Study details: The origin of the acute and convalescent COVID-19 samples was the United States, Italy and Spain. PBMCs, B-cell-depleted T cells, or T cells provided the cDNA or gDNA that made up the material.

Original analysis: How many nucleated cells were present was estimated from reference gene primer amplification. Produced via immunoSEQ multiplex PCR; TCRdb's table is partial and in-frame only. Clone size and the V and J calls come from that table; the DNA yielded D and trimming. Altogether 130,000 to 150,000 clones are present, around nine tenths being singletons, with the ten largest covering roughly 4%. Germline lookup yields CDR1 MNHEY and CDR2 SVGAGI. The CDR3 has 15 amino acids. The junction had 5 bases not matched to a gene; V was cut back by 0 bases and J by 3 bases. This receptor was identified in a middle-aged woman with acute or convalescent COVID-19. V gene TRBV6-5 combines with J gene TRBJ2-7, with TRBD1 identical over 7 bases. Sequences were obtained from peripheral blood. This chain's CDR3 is CASSYSNRGGYEQYF. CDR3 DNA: TGTGCCAGCAGTTACTCAAACAGGGGCGGCTACGAGCAGTACTTC.